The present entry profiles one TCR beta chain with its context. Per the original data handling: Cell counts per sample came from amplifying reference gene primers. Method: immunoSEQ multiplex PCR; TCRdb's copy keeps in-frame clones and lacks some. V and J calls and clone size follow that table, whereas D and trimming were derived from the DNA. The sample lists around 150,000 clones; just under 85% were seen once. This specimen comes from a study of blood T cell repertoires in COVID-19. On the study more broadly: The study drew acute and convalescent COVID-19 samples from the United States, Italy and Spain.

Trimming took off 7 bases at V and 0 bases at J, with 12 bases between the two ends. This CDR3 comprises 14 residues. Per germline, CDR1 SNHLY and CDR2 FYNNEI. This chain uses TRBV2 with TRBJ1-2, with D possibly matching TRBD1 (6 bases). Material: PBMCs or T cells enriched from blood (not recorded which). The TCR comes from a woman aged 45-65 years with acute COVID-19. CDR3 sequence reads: CASNLGQPNYGYTF. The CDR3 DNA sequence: TGTGCCAGCAACTTAGGACAGCCTAACTATGGCTACACCTTC.